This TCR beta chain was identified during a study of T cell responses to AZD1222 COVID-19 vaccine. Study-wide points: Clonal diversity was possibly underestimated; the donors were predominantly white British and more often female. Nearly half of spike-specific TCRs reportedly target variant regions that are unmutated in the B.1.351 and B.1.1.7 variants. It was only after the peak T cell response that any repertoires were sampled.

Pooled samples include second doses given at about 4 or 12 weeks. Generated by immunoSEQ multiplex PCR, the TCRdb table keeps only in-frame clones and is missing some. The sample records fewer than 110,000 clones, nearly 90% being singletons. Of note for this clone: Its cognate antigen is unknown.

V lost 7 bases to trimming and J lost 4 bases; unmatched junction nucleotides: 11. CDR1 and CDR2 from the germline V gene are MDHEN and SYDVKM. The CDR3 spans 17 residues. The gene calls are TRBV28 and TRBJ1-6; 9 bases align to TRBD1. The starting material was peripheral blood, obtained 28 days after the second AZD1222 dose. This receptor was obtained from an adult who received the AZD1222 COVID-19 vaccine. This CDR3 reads CASTTLQGAQYNSPLHF. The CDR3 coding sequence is TGTGCCAGCACCACTCTACAGGGGGCGCAATATAATTCACCCCTCCACTTT.